This TCR beta chain originates from a study of regulatory T cells in long-lasting Graves disease. Across the study: The study enrolled newly diagnosed Graves' patients on antithyroid drugs under 3 months. Study results and caveats: New patients shared fewer public clonotypes (approximately 970) than persistent patients did (about 3,000).

With respect to this clonotype: Its antigen is not known.

The sample's time point: newly diagnosed GD, antithyroid drugs for less than 3 months. PBMC RNA served as the TCR library source. Trimming removed 3 bases from V and 9 bases from J, with 9 bases in between. Germline V gene data show CDR1 as LNHDA and CDR2 as SQIVND (reference sequence). The CDR3 consists of 12 residues. Arm-PCR of CDR3 regions and iRepertoire HTBI primers were the basis on which TCR beta libraries were built. TCRdb ran MiXCR on the multiplex PCR reads and lists one entry per CDR3 protein. The data hold 350,000 to 500,000 distinct CDR3 sequences, with about a sixth observed a single time. In addition, the sample was reused for a study of T cells in Graves' hyperthyroidism and ophthalmopathy. That work adds: Investigators excluded patients with uncontrolled infection, other autoimmune disease, pregnancy or lactation. During a first-round RT-PCR of the TCR CDR3, the HTBI primer set was used.

The sequence was obtained from a young woman with Graves disease. The chain employs TRBV19 and TRBJ2-1, with a possible D match to TRBD1 (5 bases). Material: peripheral blood mononuclear cells (PBMCs), obtained at new diagnosis, from a patient treated with antithyroid drugs. The CDR3 protein is CASSMQDTEQFF. For the CDR3, the DNA is TGTGCCAGTAGTATGCAGGACACTGAGCAGTTCTTC.